This note documents a single T cell receptor beta chain sequence. The data stem from a study of blood T cell repertoires in COVID-19. The wider study: Samples taken during acute and convalescent COVID-19 were collected in the United States, Italy and Spain. From T cells, B-cell-depleted T cells, or PBMCs came the material, which was cDNA or gDNA.

This CDR3 region has 16 residues. V was cut by 3 bases and J by 1 base, with 15 bases left in between. Germline CDR1 reads MGHDK; CDR2 reads SYGVNS. Authors' methods: By means of reference gene primer amplification, nucleated cell counts were estimated. The method was immunoSEQ multiplex PCR; TCRdb's version includes in-frame clones alone and lacks a portion of them. V, J and clone size derive from that table, while D and trimming were established from the DNA sequence. The sample carries approximately 290,000 clones, roughly 87% recorded once. This receptor was identified in a man aged 18 to 29 with active or convalescent COVID-19. Sequenced: peripheral blood. The V call is TRBV25-1, the J call TRBJ1-1, with D hard to call. The CDR3, as DNA: TGTGCCAGCAGTGAGTCCTCCCCAAAACAGAACACTGAAGCTTTCTTT. Its translation is CASSESSPKQNTEAFF.